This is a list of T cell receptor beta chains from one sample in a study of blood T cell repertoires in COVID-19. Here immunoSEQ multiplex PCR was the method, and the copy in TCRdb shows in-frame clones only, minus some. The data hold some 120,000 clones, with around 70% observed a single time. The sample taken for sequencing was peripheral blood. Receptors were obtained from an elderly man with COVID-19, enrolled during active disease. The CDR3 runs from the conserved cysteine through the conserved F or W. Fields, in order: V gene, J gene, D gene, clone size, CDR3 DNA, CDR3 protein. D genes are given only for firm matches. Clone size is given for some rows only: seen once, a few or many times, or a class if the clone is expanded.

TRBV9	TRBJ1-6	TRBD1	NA	TGTGCCAGCAGCGTAGGGGGACAGGGGGCATCACCCCTCCACTTT	CASSVGGQGASPLHF
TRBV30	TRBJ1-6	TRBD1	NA	TGTGCCTGGACCATGGGTCAGGGGGCTTTGAATTCACCCCTCCACTTT	CAWTMGQGALNSPLHF
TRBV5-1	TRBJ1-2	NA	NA	TGCGCCAGCAGCTTGGTTACCTCGGGCTATGGCTACACCTTC	CASSLVTSGYGYTF
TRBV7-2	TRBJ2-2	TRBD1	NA	TGTGCCAGCAGCCCCCAGGGGGTAAATACCGGGGAGCTGTTTTTT	CASSPQGVNTGELFF
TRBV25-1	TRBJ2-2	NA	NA	TGTGCCAGCAGAGACACGAACACCGGGGAGCTGTTTTTT	CASRDTNTGELFF
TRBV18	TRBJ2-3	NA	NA	TGTGCCAGCTCATCCCTAGATACGCAGTATTTT	CASSSLDTQYF
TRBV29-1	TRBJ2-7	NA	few	TGCAGCGTTGAAGAAGGGGCCAGGCCCTACGAGCAGTACTTC	CSVEEGARPYEQYF
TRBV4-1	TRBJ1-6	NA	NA	TGCGCCAGCAGCCCGGGGGGGGAGTTCCCAAATTCACCCCTCCACTTT	CASSPGGEFPNSPLHF
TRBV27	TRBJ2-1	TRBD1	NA	TGTGCCAGCAGTTCATTCACAGGGGGCAATGAGCAGTTCTTC	CASSSFTGGNEQFF
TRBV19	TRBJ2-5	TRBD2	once	TGTGCCAGTAGTGTTTTAGCGGGCTTTCAAGAGACCCAGTACTTC	CASSVLAGFQETQYF
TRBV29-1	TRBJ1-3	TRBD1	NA	TGCAGCGTTCGGGACAGGGTGCAATCTGGAAACACCATATATTTT	CSVRDRVQSGNTIYF
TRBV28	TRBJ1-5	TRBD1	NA	TGTGCCAGCAGTTACCTGACCGGGACAGGGGTGGGTCAGCCCCAGCATTTT	CASSYLTGTGVGQPQHF
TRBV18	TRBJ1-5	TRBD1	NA	TGTGCCAGCTCACCAAATGACAGGGCCTCAAATCAGCCCCAGCATTTT	CASSPNDRASNQPQHF
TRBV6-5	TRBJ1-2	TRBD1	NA	TGTGCCAGCGGCCAATGGGGACAGGGCCTCTATGGCTACACCTTC	CASGQWGQGLYGYTF
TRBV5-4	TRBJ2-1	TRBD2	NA	TGTGCCAGCAGTCTAGCGGGGGCGAGCTCCTACAATGAGCAGTTCTTC	CASSLAGASSYNEQFF
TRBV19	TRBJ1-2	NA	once	TGTGCCAGTAGTATGGAATTACAGTCTAACTATGGCTACACCTTC	CASSMELQSNYGYTF
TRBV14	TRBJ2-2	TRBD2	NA	TGTGCCAGCAGCCCCCTCGTGGGCGGGAGGATTACGGCCGGGGAGCTGTTTTTT	CASSPLVGGRITAGELFF